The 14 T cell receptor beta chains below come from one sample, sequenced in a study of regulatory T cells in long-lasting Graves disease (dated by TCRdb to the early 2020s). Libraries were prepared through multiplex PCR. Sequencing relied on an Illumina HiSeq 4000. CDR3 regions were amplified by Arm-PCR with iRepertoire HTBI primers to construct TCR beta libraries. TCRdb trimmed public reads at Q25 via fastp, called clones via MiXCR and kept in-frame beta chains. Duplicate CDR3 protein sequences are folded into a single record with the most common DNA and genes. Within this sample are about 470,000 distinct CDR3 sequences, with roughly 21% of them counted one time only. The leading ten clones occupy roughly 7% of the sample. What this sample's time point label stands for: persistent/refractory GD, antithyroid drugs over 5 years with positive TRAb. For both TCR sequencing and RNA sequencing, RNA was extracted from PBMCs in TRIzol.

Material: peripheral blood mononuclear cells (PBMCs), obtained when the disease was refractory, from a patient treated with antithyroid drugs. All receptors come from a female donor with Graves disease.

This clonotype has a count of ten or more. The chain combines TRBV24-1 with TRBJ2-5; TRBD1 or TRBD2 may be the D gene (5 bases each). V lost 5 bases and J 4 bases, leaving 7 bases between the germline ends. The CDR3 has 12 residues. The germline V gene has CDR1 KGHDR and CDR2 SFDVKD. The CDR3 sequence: CATSGGAETQYF. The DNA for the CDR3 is TGTGCCACCAGTGGAGGGGCAGAGACCCAGTACTTC.

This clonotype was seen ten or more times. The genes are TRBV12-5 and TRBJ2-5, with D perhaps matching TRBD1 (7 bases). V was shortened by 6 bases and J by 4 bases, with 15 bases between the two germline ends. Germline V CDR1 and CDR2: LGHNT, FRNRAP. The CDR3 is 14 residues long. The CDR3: CASGGGGGRETQYF. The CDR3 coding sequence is TGTGCTAGTGGCGGAGGAGGGGGCCGAGAGACCCAGTACTTC. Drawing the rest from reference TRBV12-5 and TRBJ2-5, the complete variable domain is DARVTQTPRHKVTEMGQEVTMRCQPILGHNTVFWYRQTMMQGLELLAYFRNRAPLDDSGMPKDRFSAEMPDATLATLKIQPSEPRDSAVYFCASGGGGGRETQYFGPGTRLLVL.

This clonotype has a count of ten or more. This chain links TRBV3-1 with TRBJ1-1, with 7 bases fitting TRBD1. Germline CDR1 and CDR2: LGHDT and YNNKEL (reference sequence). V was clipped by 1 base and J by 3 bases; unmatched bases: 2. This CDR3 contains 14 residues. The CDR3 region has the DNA TGTGCCAGCAGCCAAGGCACAGGGGACACTGAAGCTTTCTTT. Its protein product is CASSQGTGDTEAFF. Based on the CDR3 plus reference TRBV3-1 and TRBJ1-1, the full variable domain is DTAVSQTPKYLVTQMGNDKSIKCEQNLGHDTMYWYKQDSKKFLKIMFSYNNKELIINETVPNRFSPKSPDKAHLNLHINSLELGDSAVYFCASSQGTGDTEAFFGQGTRLTVV.

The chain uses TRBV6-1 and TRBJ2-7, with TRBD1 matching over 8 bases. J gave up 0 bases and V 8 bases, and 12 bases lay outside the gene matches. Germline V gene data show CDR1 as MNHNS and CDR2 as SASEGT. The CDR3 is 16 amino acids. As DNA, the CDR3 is TGTGCCAGCGCTACGTTCGGGACAGGTAGCTCCTACGAGCAGTACTTC. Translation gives CASATFGTGSSYEQYF.

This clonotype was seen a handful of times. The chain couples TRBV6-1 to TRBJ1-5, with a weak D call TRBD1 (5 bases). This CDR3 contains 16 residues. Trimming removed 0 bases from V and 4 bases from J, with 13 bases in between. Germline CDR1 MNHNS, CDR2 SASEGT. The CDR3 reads CASSEADQGWNQPQHF. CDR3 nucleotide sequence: TGTGCCAGCAGTGAAGCGGATCAGGGTTGGAATCAGCCCCAGCATTTT.

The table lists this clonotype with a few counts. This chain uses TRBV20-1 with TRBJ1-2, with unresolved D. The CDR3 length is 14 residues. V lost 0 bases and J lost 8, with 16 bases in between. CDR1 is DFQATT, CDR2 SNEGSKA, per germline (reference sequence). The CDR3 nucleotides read TGCAGTGCTAGAGATTTTTGGGGTGGTGGAGGCTACACCTTC. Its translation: CSARDFWGGGGYTF.

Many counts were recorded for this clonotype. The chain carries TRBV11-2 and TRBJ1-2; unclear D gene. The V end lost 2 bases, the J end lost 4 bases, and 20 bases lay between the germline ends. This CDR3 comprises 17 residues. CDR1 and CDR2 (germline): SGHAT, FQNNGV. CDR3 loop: CASSLLFARIYVYGYTF. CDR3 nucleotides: TGTGCCAGCAGCTTACTCTTCGCGAGGATCTATGTCTATGGCTACACCTTC.

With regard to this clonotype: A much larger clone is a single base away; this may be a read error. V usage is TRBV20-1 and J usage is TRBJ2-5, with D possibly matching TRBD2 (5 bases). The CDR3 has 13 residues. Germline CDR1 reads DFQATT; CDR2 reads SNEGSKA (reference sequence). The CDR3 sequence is CSARDRGQEAQYF. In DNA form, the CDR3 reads TGCAGTGCTAGAGATCGCGGGCAAGAGGCCCAGTACTTC.

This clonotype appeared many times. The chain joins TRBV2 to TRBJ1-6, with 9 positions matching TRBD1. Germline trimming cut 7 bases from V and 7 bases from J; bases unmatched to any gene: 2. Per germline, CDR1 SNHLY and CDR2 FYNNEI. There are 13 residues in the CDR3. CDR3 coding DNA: TGTGCCAGCAACGGACAGGGGAATTCACCCCTCCACTTT. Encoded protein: CASNGQGNSPLHF.

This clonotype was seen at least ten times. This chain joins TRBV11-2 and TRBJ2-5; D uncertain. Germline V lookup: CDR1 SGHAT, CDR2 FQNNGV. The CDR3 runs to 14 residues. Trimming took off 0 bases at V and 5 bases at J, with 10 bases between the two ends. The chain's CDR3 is CASSLDIGLETQYF. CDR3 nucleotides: TGTGCCAGCAGCTTAGATATAGGGTTGGAGACCCAGTACTTC.

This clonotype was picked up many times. CDR3 loop: CSARGGTVIEPQHF. In DNA form, the CDR3 reads TGCAGTGCTAGAGGTGGGACAGTAATTGAGCCCCAGCATTTT. The chain carries TRBV20-1 and TRBJ1-5, with 7 bases that match TRBD1. The length of the CDR3 is 14 residues. From germline, CDR1 is DFQATT and CDR2 SNEGSKA (reference sequence). The V segment lost 1 base and the J segment 8 bases; nucleotides outside the gene matches: 8.

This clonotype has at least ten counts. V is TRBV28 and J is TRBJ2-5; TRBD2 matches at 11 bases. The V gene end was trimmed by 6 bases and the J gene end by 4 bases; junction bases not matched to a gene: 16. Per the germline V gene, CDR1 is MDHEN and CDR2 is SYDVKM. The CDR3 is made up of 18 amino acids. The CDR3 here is CASSKGHTGLAVTETQYF. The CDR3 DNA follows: TGTGCCAGCAGCAAGGGACATACGGGACTAGCGGTGACAGAGACCCAGTACTTC.

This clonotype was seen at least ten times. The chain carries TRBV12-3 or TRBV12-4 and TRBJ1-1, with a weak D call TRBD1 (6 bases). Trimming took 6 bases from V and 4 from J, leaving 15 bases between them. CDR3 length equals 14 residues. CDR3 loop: CASSLPGGGTEAFF. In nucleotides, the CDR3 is TGTGCCAGCAGCCTCCCCGGGGGCGGCACTGAAGCTTTCTTT.

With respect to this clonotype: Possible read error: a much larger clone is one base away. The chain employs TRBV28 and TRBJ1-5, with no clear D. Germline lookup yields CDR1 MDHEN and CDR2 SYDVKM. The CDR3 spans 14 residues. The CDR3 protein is CANSRSTLPESQHF. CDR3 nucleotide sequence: TGTGCCAACAGTCGTTCCACTCTCCCGGAGTCCCAGCATTTT.